This TCR beta chain emerged from a study of long-term antiretroviral therapy in people with HIV. At the survey level, the v3.0 immunoSEQ assay was run. The sequencing target was 40,000-50,000 T-cell genomes per sample. Using immunoSEQ multiplex PCR, the repertoire was profiled, and TCRdb retains in-frame clones only, with some absent. This table has around 30,000 clones, about 93% appearing once. Germline values: CDR1 MNHEY, CDR2 SVGAGI. The V end was cut by 0 bases, the J end by 7 bases, with 3 bases between. There are 11 residues in the CDR3. General observations from the study: Regardless of time point, clones expanded before ART dominated the repertoire.

Regarding this clone: The antigen is undetermined.

This chain joins TRBV6-5 and TRBJ1-1; D is ambiguous. The sequence came from a man aged 35 to 55 with HIV. The material sequenced was unsorted PBMCs, taken 6.2 years after starting antiretroviral therapy. In DNA form, the CDR3 reads TGTGCCAGCAGTTACTCGAATGAAGCTTTCTTT. This codes for CASSYSNEAFF.